The T cell receptor beta chain described here comes from a study of T cell responses to AZD1222 COVID-19 vaccine. The length of the CDR3 is 13 residues. CDR1 is SNHLY and CDR2 is FYNNEI in the germline V gene. V was trimmed by 6 bases and J by 1 base, leaving 9 bases between them. The repertoire was sequenced with immunoSEQ multiplex PCR; TCRdb's copy has only in-frame clones and lacks some. The repertoire holds 120,000 or so clones, approximately 89% seen once, with less than 6.5% in the top ten. The receptor was derived from an adult in good health. The material sequenced was peripheral blood, taken on day 0 of AZD1222 vaccination. This chain connects TRBV2 to TRBJ1-1, with D possibly matching TRBD1 (5 bases). CDR3 nucleotides: TGTGCCAGCAGACCGACAGAGAACACTGAAGCTTTCTTT. Translated: CASRPTENTEAFF.